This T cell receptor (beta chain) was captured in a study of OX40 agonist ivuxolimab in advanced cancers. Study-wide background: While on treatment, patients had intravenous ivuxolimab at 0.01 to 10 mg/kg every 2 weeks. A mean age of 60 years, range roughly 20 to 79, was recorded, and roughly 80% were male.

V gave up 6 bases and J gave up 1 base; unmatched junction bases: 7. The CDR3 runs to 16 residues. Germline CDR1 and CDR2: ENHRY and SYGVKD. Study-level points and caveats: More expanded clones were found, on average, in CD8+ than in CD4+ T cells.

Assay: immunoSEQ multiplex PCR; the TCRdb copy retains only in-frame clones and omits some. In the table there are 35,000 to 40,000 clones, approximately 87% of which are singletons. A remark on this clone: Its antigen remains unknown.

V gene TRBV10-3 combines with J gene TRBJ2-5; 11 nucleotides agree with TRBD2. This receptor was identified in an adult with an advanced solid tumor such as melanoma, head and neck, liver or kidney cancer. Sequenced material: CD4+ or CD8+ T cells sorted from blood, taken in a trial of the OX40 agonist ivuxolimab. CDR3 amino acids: CAISPGLAGLQETQYF. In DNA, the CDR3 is TGTGCCATCAGCCCAGGACTAGCGGGTCTCCAAGAGACCCAGTACTTC.